Below are 30 T cell receptor beta chains sequenced from a single sample in a study of shared clonotypes between healthy human individuals. Clones were sequenced by immunoSEQ multiplex PCR, and TCRdb holds only the in-frame ones, with some missing. The table has about 500,000 clones, more than 70% seen once. The specimen was PBMCs. The receptors were sampled from a woman between 35 and 50 years old in good health. Some clones in this sample may be carry-over from other donors' samples.

The chain joins TRBV7-9 to TRBJ1-1, with a weak D call TRBD1 (5 bases). V lost 5 bases to trimming and J lost 4 bases, with 14 bases between them. The CDR3 is 14 amino acids. Per the germline V gene, CDR1 is SEHNR and CDR2 is FQNEAQ (reference sequence). DNA of the CDR3: TGTGCCAGCAGCCAGGGACGGGAAGGCACTGAAGCTTTCTTT. Translating it yields CASSQGREGTEAFF.

The genes are TRBV7-6 and TRBJ1-5, with TRBD1 matching over 8 bases. The V segment lost 5 bases and the J segment 5 bases; nucleotides outside the gene matches: 8. The CDR3 loop spans 15 amino acids. The germline CDR1 and CDR2 sequences are SGHVS and FNYEAQ. The CDR3 region has the DNA TGTGCCAGCAGCCCCGGGGCAGGGGGCGATCAGCCCCAGCATTTT. Translation: CASSPGAGGDQPQHF.

This clone occurred once. The chain recombines TRBV7-9 with TRBJ2-1, with 9 bases matching TRBD1. Per the germline V gene, CDR1 is SEHNR and CDR2 is FQNEAQ (reference sequence). Trimming took 5 bases from V and 6 from J; bases not matched to a gene: 5. The CDR3 totals 14 residues. The CDR3 here is CASSIGTGSNEQFF. Written as DNA, the CDR3 is TGTGCCAGCAGCATAGGGACAGGGAGCAATGAGCAGTTCTTC.

At least ten counts were recorded for this clone. This sequence joins TRBV4-2 and TRBJ1-1; weak D call: TRBD1 (5 bases). The V end was cut by 2 bases, the J end by 6 bases, with 16 bases between. CDR1 is LGHNA, CDR2 YNFKEQ, per germline. The CDR3 runs 15 residues. This chain's CDR3 is CASSQPTTEMAEAFF. CDR3 DNA: TGTGCCAGCAGCCAACCGACGACAGAGATGGCTGAAGCTTTCTTT.

This chain links TRBV6-5 with TRBJ2-2; D is unresolved. Trimming removed 6 bases from V and 2 bases from J, with 13 bases in between. CDR3 size: 15 residues. The germline gives CDR1 MNHEY, CDR2 SVGAGI. The CDR3 region has the DNA TGTGCCAGCAGCCATTATATAGCCAACACCGGGGAGCTGTTTTTT. The encoded protein is CASSHYIANTGELFF.

This CDR3 is CASSLGDNYGYTF. Here the CDR3 DNA reads TGTGCCAGCAGCTTGGGGGATAACTATGGCTACACCTTC. The rearrangement links TRBV7-9 to TRBJ1-2; tentative D call: TRBD1 (5 bases). The CDR3 covers 13 residues. With 3 bases removed from V and 1 base from J, the gap between germline ends came to 6 bases. Germline V CDR1 and CDR2: SEHNR, FQNEAQ (reference sequence).

This clone has ten or more counts. This chain uses TRBV6-5 with TRBJ2-1; possible D gene TRBD1, 5 bases. V was pared by 2 bases and J by 6 bases, with 14 bases between. CDR1 MNHEY and CDR2 SVGAGI come from the germline V gene. CDR3 size: 15 residues. In DNA form, the CDR3 reads TGTGCCAGCAGTTACAGGGGATCCTGGGCCAATGAGCAGTTCTTC. Its protein product is CASSYRGSWANEQFF.

The genes are TRBV10-2 and TRBJ2-7; D unresolved. Trimming stripped 2 bases from V and 3 bases from J, with 14 bases between. CDR1 and CDR2 (germline): WSHSY, SAAADI. The CDR3 is made up of 15 amino acids. Here the CDR3 DNA reads TGCGCCAGCAGTGAGGGTAGTGGACGCCGCTACGAGCAGTACTTC. Its translation is CASSEGSGRRYEQYF.

Concerning this clone itself: This likely stems from a read error, as it lies one base from a far larger clone. Lacking the conserved final phenylalanine or tryptophan, this CDR3 likely reflects a read error. The rearrangement joins TRBV5-1 to TRBJ1-2; unclear D gene. This CDR3 region has 14 residues. Germline loops: CDR1 SGHRS, CDR2 YFSETQ. Deletions cut 4 bases from V and 4 bases from J, with 14 bases between. CDR3 loop: CASSPSDRGYGYTL. CDR3 in DNA: TGCGCCAGCAGCCCCAGTGACCGGGGCTATGGCTACACCCTC.

This chain connects TRBV15 to TRBJ2-3; a possible D gene is TRBD1 (5 bases). V dropped 0 bases and J dropped 2 bases, with 12 bases sitting between them. CDR3 size: 16 residues. The V gene's germline CDR1 is LNHNV and CDR2 YYDKDF (reference sequence). This chain's CDR3 is CATSREDSYPTDTQYF. The CDR3 bases are TGTGCCACCAGCAGAGAAGACAGTTATCCCACAGATACGCAGTATTTT.

The rearrangement joins TRBV9 to TRBJ2-1, with 9 nucleotides matching TRBD2. CDR3 length: 15 amino acids. Germline-derived CDR1 and CDR2 are SGDLS and YYNGEE. The ends lost 0 bases at V and 9 bases at J; junction bases unmatched: 7. As DNA, the CDR3 is TGTGCCAGCAGCGTAGGTGGCGGGAGGGCCGTTGAGCAGTTCTTC. It is translated as CASSVGGGRAVEQFF.

The chain employs TRBV7-9 and TRBJ2-7; D is perhaps TRBD2 (6 bases). Deletions cut 3 bases from V and 0 bases from J, with 12 bases between. Per the germline V gene, CDR1 is SEHNR and CDR2 is FQNEAQ (reference sequence). This CDR3 is 15 amino acids long. The CDR3 DNA reads TGTGCCAGCAGCTTTTTGTGGCGGGACTCCTACGAGCAGTACTTC. Protein: CASSFLWRDSYEQYF.

The gene calls are TRBV5-6 and TRBJ2-1; D not certain. Looked up from germline, CDR1 is SGHDT and CDR2 is YYEEEE. V was shortened by 0 bases and J by 8 bases, with 18 bases between the two germline ends. This CDR3 is built from 16 residues. CDR3 sequence reads: CASSLARAASEHEQFF. CDR3 sequence (DNA): TGTGCCAGCAGCTTGGCACGGGCCGCTTCAGAGCATGAGCAGTTCTTC.

The rearrangement joins TRBV29-1 to TRBJ2-3; no reliable D call. The CDR3 covers 13 residues. V shed 8 bases and J shed 2 bases, with 14 bases lying between them. In germline, CDR1 is SQVTM, CDR2 ANQGSEA. In nucleotides, the CDR3 is TGCAGCCCCTGCCTAGGTTACACAGATACGCAGTATTTT. Translation gives CSPCLGYTDTQYF.

Details on this clone: This is likely an artifact of a read error, given a far larger clone one base away. The sample contains more than one DNA sequence encoding this CDR3. This sequence joins TRBV9 and TRBJ2-7; 12 positions match TRBD2. This CDR3 has 14 amino acids. The junction had 3 bases not matched to a gene; V was cut back by 4 bases and J by 4 bases. CDR1 and CDR2 from the germline V gene are SGDLS and YYNGEE. DNA of the CDR3: TGTGCCAGCAGCCCGGGGACTAGCGGGTACGAGCAGTACTTC. It codes for CASSPGTSGYEQYF.

Concerning this clone: A far larger clone is one nucleotide away, so this likely arose from a read error. The chain uses TRBV2 and TRBJ1-4; a possible D gene is TRBD1 (5 bases). V was pared by 8 bases and J by 8 bases, with 18 bases between. CDR1 is SNHLY, CDR2 FYNNEI, per germline. The CDR3 consists of 14 residues. This chain's CDR3 is CASGMEQGAEKLFF. The CDR3 nucleotides are TGTGCCAGCGGCATGGAGCAGGGTGCGGAAAAACTGTTTTTT.

Concerning this clone: A read error may be the cause here, since a much bigger clone is one base away. The rearrangement uses TRBV7-9 and TRBJ2-7, with D tentatively TRBD1 or TRBD2 (5 bases each). CDR3 length: 15 amino acids. Germline loops: CDR1 SEHNR, CDR2 FQNEAQ (reference sequence). Trimming shortened V by 4 bases and J by 2 bases, and 15 bases separated the two germline ends. CDR3 in DNA: TGTGCCAGCAGCTCACCCGGGGCGTACCCCTACGAGCAGTACTTC. Its protein product is CASSSPGAYPYEQYF.

The rearrangement joins TRBV7-9 to TRBJ1-5, with a possible D match to TRBD1 (5 bases). The CDR3 totals 14 residues. Trimming removed 1 base from V and 5 bases from J, with 9 bases in between. Per the germline V gene, CDR1 is SEHNR and CDR2 is FQNEAQ (reference sequence). CDR3 sequence: CASSLGGSDQPQHF. The CDR3 nucleotides are TGTGCCAGCAGCTTAGGGGGGTCTGATCAGCCCCAGCATTTT.

Notes on this clone: Just one base apart from a much larger clone, this may be a read error. This sequence joins TRBV6-6 and TRBJ2-1; TRBD2 agrees at 9 bases. The junction had 7 bases not matched to a gene; V was cut back by 6 bases and J by 4 bases. The CDR3 length is 15 residues. Germline V lookup: CDR1 MNHNY, CDR2 SVGAGI (reference sequence). The CDR3 region is CASSHLAGRYNEQFF. The CDR3 DNA reads as TGTGCCAGCAGCCACCTAGCGGGAAGGTACAATGAGCAGTTCTTC.

J is TRBJ2-2 and V is TRBV6-1; D is ambiguous. V lost 4 bases, J lost 5 bases, and 8 bases lay in between. The germline V gene has CDR1 MNHNS and CDR2 SASEGT. The CDR3 contains 13 residues. The CDR3 loop is CASSGAKTGELFF. CDR3 bases: TGTGCCAGCAGTGGGGCCAAGACCGGGGAGCTGTTTTTT.

DNA for the CDR3: TGTGCCAGCCGGGACAGAAACACAGATACGCAGTATTTT. Its protein is CASRDRNTDTQYF. The chain combines TRBV19 with TRBJ2-3; 7 bases align to TRBD1. J lost 2 bases, V lost 9 bases, and 5 bases had no gene match. Germline V lookup: CDR1 LNHDA, CDR2 SQIVND (reference sequence). This CDR3 is built from 13 residues.

This chain links TRBV30 with TRBJ2-2; perhaps TRBD2 as D (6 bases). This CDR3 is 16 amino acids long. CDR1 is GTSNPN, CDR2 SVGIG, per germline (reference sequence). V was pared by 4 bases and J by 4 bases, with 19 bases between. The CDR3 nucleotides read TGTGCCTGGACTCCCGCAGGCGGGATGAGCACCGGGGAGCTGTTTTTT. As protein: CAWTPAGGMSTGELFF.

As regards this clone: A much larger clonotype is one base distant, so this may be a read error. The sample has other DNA sequences that encode this CDR3 too. V and J are TRBV18 and TRBJ2-7; D is possibly TRBD1 or TRBD2 (5 bases each). The CDR3 is made up of 13 amino acids. Between the trimmed V and J ends, which lost 2 bases and 3 bases, there was a span of 8 bases. Germline loops: CDR1 KGHSH, CDR2 LQKENI. CDR3 protein: CASSPGDDYEQYF. CDR3 nucleotides: TGTGCCAGCTCACCAGGGGACGACTACGAGCAGTACTTC.

The chain links TRBV5-6 to TRBJ1-1; TRBD1 agrees at 9 bases. The CDR3 consists of 15 residues. The germline V gene encodes CDR1 SGHDT and CDR2 YYEEEE. The junction had 1 base not matched to a gene; V was cut back by 0 bases and J by 1 base. CDR3 nucleotides: TGTGCCAGCAGCTTGGCGGGACAGGGGAACACTGAAGCTTTCTTT. This encodes CASSLAGQGNTEAFF.

The chain is built from TRBV2 and TRBJ2-7, with 7 bases matching TRBD2. V lost 1 base, J lost 2 bases, and 5 bases stayed unmatched. The CDR3 length is 15 residues. Germline values: CDR1 SNHLY, CDR2 FYNNEI. CDR3: CASSEVGGITYEQYF. The DNA for the CDR3 is TGTGCCAGCAGTGAAGTGGGGGGGATTACCTACGAGCAGTACTTC.

On this clone: A far more abundant clone sits one base away, making this likely a read error. This CDR3 is also generated by other DNA sequences in the sample. The chain employs TRBV2 and TRBJ2-7; D gene uncertain. This CDR3 has 12 residues. The V gene's germline CDR1 is SNHLY and CDR2 FYNNEI. The CDR3 DNA follows: TGTGCCACCCAGGCACCTTCCTACGAGCAGTACTTT. Its translation is CATQAPSYEQYF.

This rearrangement joins TRBV6-4 to TRBJ2-1; 9 bases map to TRBD2. The CDR3 consists of 15 residues. Germline V lookup: CDR1 MRHNA, CDR2 SNTAGT. V shed 3 bases, J shed 2 bases, and the junction held 2 bases outside the gene matches. The CDR3 protein is CASSEAGGPYNEQFF. CDR3 bases: TGTGCCAGCAGTGAGGCGGGAGGGCCCTACAATGAGCAGTTCTTC.

This clone was found a few times. A read error may produce the germline difference seen at one junction end. This sequence joins TRBV9 and TRBJ1-3; D call uncertain. There are 15 residues in the CDR3. Germline V gene sequence: CDR1 SGDLS, CDR2 YYNGEE. CDR3 sequence (DNA): TGTGCCAGCAGCGTAGAGGGCTTTTCTGGAAACACCGTATATTTT. It encodes CASSVEGFSGNTVYF.

Turning to this clone: A read error may account for a junction end that differs from germline. The CDR3 DNA is TGTGCCAGCAGCCCGGGACTAGCGGGAGGGATGCACTTC. It codes for CASSPGLAGGMHF. V is TRBV11-3 and J is TRBJ2-7; 16 bases line up with TRBD2. Germline CDR1 and CDR2: SGHNT and YENEEA. This CDR3 comprises 13 residues.

CDR3 sequence reads: CAWSPRLDTEAFF. The CDR3 DNA follows: TGTGCCTGGAGTCCCCGGCTGGACACTGAAGCTTTCTTT. This chain uses TRBV30 with TRBJ1-1; D gene uncertain. V lost 2 bases and J 3 bases, leaving 10 bases between the germline ends. Germline values: CDR1 GTSNPN, CDR2 SVGIG (reference sequence). This CDR3 has 13 residues.